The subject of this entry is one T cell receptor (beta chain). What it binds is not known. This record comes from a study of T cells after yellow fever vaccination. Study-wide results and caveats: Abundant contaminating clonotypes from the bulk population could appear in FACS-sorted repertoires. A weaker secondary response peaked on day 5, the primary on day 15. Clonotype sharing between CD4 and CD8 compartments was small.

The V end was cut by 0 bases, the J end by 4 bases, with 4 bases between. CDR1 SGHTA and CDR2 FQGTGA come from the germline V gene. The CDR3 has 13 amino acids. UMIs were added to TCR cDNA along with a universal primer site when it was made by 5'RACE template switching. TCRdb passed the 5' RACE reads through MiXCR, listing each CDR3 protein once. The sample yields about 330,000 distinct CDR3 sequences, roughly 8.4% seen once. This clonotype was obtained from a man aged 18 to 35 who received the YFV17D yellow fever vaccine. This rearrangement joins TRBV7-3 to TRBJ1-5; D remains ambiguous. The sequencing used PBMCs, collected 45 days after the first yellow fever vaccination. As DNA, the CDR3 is TGTGCCAGCAGCTTAACGGCGAATCAGCCCCAGCATTTT. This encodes CASSLTANQPQHF.